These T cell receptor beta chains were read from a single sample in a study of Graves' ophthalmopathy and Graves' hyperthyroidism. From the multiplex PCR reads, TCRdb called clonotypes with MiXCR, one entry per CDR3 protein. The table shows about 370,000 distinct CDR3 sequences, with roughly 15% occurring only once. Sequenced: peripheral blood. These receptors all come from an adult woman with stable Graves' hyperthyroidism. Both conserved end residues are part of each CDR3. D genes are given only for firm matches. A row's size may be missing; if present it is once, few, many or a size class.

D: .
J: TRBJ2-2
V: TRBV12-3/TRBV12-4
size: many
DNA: TGTGCCAGCAGTTTCAAGGGAACCGGGGAGCTGTTTTTT
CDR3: CASSFKGTGELFF

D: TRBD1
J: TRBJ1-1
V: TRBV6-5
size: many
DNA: TGTGCCAGCAGTTGGTCGGGACAGTTGAACACTGAAGCTTTCTTT
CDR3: CASSWSGQLNTEAFF

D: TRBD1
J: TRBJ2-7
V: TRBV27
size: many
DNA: TGTGCGACCGGGACAGGGGCATTTGAGCAGTACTTC
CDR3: CATGTGAFEQYF

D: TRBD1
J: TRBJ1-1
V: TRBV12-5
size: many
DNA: TGTGCTAGTGGTTTGGTAGGAGCCGGGACAGGGGGCACTGAAGCTTTCTTT
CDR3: CASGLVGAGTGGTEAFF

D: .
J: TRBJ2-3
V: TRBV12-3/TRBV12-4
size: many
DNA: TGTGCCAGCAGTCCGCGACTAAAGGGCACAGATACGCAGTATTTT
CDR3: CASSPRLKGTDTQYF

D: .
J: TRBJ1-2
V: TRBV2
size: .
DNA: TGTGCGCAGGAGGGGGTTTACTATGGCTACACCTTC
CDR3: CAQEGVYYGYTF

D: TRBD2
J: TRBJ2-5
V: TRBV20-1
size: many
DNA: TGCAGTGCTAGCGAGCGGGAGGGACGTTGGGAGGAGACCCAGTACTTC
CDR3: CSASEREGRWEETQYF

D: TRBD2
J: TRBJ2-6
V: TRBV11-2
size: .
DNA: TGTGCCAGCAGTTTTCGACTAGCGGGATATGGCTCTGGGGCCAACGTCCTGACTTTC
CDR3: CASSFRLAGYGSGANVLTF

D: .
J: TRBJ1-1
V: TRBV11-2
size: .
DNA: TGTGCCAGCACATCGGGGGGGGCTAACACTGAAGCTTTCTTT
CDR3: CASTSGGANTEAFF

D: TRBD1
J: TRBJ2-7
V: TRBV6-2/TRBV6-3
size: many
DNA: TGTGCCAGCAGACCCCGGGACAGGATCTACGAGCAGTACTTC
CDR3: CASRPRDRIYEQYF

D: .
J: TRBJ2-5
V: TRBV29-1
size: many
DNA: TGCAGCGTTGAATGGAACTTCCAAGAGACCCAGTACTTC
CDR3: CSVEWNFQETQYF

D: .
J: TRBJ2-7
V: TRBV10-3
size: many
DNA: TGTGCCATCAGTGGACAACAGGGTAGCGAGCAGTACTTC
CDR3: CAISGQQGSEQYF

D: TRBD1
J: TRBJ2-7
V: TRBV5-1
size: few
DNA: TGCGCCAGCAGCTTGGCACCCCCCGGGACAGAATCCTACGAGCAGTACTTC
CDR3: CASSLAPPGTESYEQYF

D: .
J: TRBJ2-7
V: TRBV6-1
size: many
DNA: TGTGCCAGCAGTGATACGGGACCCTACGAGCAGTACTTC
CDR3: CASSDTGPYEQYF

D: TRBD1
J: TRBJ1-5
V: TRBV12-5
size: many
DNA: TGTGCTAGTGGGGACACTCGTGGGACAGGGGACAATCAGCCCCAGCATTTT
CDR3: CASGDTRGTGDNQPQHF

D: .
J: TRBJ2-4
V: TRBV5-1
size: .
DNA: TGCGCCAGCAGTAAAGCCGGGGGAGCCAAAAACATTAAGTACTTC
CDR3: CASSKAGGAKNIKYF

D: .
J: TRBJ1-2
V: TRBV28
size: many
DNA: TGTGCCAGCAGTCCTATGGGGGGCTACTATGGCTACACCTTC
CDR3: CASSPMGGYYGYTF

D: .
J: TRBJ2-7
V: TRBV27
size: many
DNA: TGTGCCAGCAGTCTAAGTTCAGGGGTCTCCGAGCAGTACTTC
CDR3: CASSLSSGVSEQYF

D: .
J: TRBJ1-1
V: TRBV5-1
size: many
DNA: TGCGCCAGCAGGCTATCCCAGGGTGTTGGGAACACTGAAGCTTTCTTT
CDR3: CASRLSQGVGNTEAFF

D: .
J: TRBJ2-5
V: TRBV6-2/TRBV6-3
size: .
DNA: TGTGCCAGCAGATCCCCCGGGACTCCTGTAGAGACCCAGTACTTC
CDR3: CASRSPGTPVETQYF

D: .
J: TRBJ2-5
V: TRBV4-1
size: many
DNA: TGCGCCAGCAGCCAAGAACGAACAGGGCGGGAGACCCAGTACTTC
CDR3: CASSQERTGRETQYF

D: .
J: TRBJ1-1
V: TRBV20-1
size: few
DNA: TGCAGTGCTAGAGAGAGGGTCAGATTGAACACTGAAGCTTTCTTT
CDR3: CSARERVRLNTEAFF

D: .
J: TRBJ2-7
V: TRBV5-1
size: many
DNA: TGCGCCAGCAGCTTCACTGCTGACTCCTACGAGCAGTACTTC
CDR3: CASSFTADSYEQYF

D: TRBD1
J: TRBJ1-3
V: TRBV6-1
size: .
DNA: TGTGCCAGCAGTCAGGGTAGGGGGCCTGGAAACACCATATATTTT
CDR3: CASSQGRGPGNTIYF

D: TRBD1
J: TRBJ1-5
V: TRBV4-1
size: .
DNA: TGCGCCAGCAGCCTGGGGACAGGCGGAATAGTTAGCAATCAGCCCCAGCATTTT
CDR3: CASSLGTGGIVSNQPQHF

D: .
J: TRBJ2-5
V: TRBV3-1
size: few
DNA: TGTGCCAGCAGCCAATTTACGGAGACCCAGTACTTC
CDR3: CASSQFTETQYF

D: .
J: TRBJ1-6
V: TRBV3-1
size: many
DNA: TGTGCCAGCGGGGACCGTACGAATAATTCACCCCTCCACTTT
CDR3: CASGDRTNNSPLHF

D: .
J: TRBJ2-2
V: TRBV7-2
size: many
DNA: TGTGCCAGCACCAGCCGGGGGGGGGAGCTGTTTTTT
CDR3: CASTSRGGELFF

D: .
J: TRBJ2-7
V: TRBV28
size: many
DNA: TGTGCCAGCAGTTTCGGTATTCCTTTCTCCTACGAGCAGTACTTC
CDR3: CASSFGIPFSYEQYF

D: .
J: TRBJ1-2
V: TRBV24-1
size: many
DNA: TGTGCCACCAGTGATCCTAGGGCCTATGGCTACACCTTC
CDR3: CATSDPRAYGYTF

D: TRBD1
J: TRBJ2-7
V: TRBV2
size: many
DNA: TGTGCCAGCAGTGAAAGGGCAGGGGGCAATGATCCGTACTTC
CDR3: CASSERAGGNDPYF

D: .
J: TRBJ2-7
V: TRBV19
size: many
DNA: TGTGCCAGTAGAAACACCGGGACTTCCTCCTACGAGCAGTACTTC
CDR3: CASRNTGTSSYEQYF

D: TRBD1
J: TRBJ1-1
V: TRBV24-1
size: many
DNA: TGTGCCACCAGTGATTTTTCGGTGGACAGGGGGAAGAACACTGAAGCTTTCTTT
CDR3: CATSDFSVDRGKNTEAFF

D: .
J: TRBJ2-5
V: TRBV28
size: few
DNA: TGTGCCAGCAGTTTAATCCAAGAGACCCAGTACTTC
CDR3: CASSLIQETQYF

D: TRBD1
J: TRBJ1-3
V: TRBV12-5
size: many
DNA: TGTGCTAGTGGTTCTACTACGACATGGGGACAGATCCTCTCTGGAAACACCATATATTTT
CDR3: CASGSTTTWGQILSGNTIYF

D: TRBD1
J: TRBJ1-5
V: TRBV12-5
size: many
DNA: TGTGCTAGTGGGTTTGCACCCTGGGGACAGGGGGGAATTTTGGGCCAGCCCCAGCATTTT
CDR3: CASGFAPWGQGGILGQPQHF

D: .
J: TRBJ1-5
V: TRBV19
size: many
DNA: TGTGCCAGTACCCGTCGGGGAAATAGCAATCAGCCCCAGCATTTT
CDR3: CASTRRGNSNQPQHF

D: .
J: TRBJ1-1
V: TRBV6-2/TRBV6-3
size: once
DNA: TGTGCCAGCAGGGCGGGACTCCTGAACACTGAAGCTTTCTTT
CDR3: CASRAGLLNTEAFF

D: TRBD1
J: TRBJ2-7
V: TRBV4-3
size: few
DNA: TGCGCCAGCAGCCAAGTCTACAGGGGAAGCTCCTACGAGCAGTACTTC
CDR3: CASSQVYRGSSYEQYF

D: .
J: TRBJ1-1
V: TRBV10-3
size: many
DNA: TGTGCCATCAGTGAGGGGATCACTGAAGCTTTCTTT
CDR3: CAISEGITEAFF

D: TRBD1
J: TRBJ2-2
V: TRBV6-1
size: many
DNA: TGTGCCAGCCCCCCACAAACAGGGGGAGGTACCGGGGAGCTGTTTTTT
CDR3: CASPPQTGGGTGELFF

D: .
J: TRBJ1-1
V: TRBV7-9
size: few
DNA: TGTGCCAGCAGCTTAAATTTGGGAGCTTTCTTT
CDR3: CASSLNLGAFF

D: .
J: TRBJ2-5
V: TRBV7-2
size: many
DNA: TGTGCCAGCAGCCACCGGGATCCTCAAGAGACCCAGTACTTC
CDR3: CASSHRDPQETQYF

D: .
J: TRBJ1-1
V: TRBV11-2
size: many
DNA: TGTGCCAGCAGCTTAGTATGTGGACAACAGAACACTGAAGCTTTCTTT
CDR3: CASSLVCGQQNTEAFF

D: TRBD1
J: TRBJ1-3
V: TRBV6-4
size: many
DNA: TGTGCCAGCAGCCAAATTTGGGACAGGGGATCCGGAAACACCATATATTTT
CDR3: CASSQIWDRGSGNTIYF

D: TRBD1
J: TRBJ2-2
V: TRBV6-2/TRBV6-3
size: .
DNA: TGTGCCAGCAGTTACTCGATATACGGGACAGCGAACACCGGGGAGCTGTTTTTT
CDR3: CASSYSIYGTANTGELFF

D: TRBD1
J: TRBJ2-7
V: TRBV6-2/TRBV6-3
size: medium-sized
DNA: TGTGCCACCGACAGGGGACAGGGGTTCCCCTACGAGCAGTACTTC
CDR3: CATDRGQGFPYEQYF

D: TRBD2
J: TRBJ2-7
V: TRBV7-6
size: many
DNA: TGTGCCAGCAGCTCCGGGACTAGCGGCTACTACGAGCAGTACTTC
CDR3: CASSSGTSGYYEQYF

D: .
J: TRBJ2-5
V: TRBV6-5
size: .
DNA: TGTGCCAGCAGTTACGGGGCCAGGGAAGAGACCCAGTACTTC
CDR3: CASSYGAREETQYF

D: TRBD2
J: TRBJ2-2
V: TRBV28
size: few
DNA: TGTGCCAGCAGTTTATTGAAGACTAGCGGGGCCCCCGGGGAGCTGTTTTTT
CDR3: CASSLLKTSGAPGELFF

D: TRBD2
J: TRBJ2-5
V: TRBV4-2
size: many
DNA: TGTGCCAGCAGCCGGAGACTAGCGGGAGATGGGACCCAGTACTTC
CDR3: CASSRRLAGDGTQYF

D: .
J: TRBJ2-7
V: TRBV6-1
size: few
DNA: TGTGCCAGCACCCCTGGTGGATGGTACGAGCAGTACTTC
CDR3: CASTPGGWYEQYF

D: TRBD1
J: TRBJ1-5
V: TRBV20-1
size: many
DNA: TGCAGTGCTACGTCGACAGGGGTAGGCTTCAATCAGCCCCAGCATTTT
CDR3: CSATSTGVGFNQPQHF

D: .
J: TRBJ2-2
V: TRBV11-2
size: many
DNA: TGTGCCAGCAGCTCAATGAACACCGGGGAGCTGTTTTTT
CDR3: CASSSMNTGELFF

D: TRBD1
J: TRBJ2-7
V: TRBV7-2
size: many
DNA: TGTGCCAGCAGCTTGACCGGGACAGGGTCCTTCTACGAGCAGTACTTC
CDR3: CASSLTGTGSFYEQYF